The present TCR beta chain was sequenced within a study of T-cell memory formation after mild COVID-19. TCRdb re-called the 5' RACE reads through MiXCR, storing one row per CDR3 protein. The top ten hold less than 45% of the sample, which has 100,000 to 130,000 distinct CDR3 sequences, under 15% seen once. This CDR3 spans 16 amino acids. The V gene's germline CDR1 is MNHEY and CDR2 SVGEGT. With V trimmed by 0 bases and J by 8 bases, 7 bases remained unmatched. This clonotype occurred many times. The sequence derives from a man aged 18 to 35 who had mild COVID-19 (a few samples of this study predate the infection). Cell type and time point are not known. The sequencing input was PBMCs or a T cell subset sorted from them (not recorded which). V gene TRBV6-2 or TRBV6-3 combines with J gene TRBJ2-1, with 10 bases identical to TRBD2. For the CDR3, the DNA is TGTGCCAGCAGTTACTCTACTAGCGGGGCTCGGGATGAGCAGTTCTTC. Its translation: CASSYSTSGARDEQFF.